This entry lists 9 T cell receptor beta chains sequenced from one sample in a study of blood T cell repertoires in COVID-19. TCRdb keeps only in-frame clones here, not all; method: immunoSEQ multiplex PCR. The sample includes some 350,000 clones, around 87% of them seen just once. Sequencing used PBMCs or T cells enriched from blood (not recorded which). All receptors derive from a man between 18 and 35 years old who had recovered from COVID-19.

This clone appeared many times. The gene calls are TRBV16 and TRBJ2-7; weak D call: TRBD1 (5 bases). Germline V gene lookup returns CDR1 KGHSY and CDR2 FQNENV. The CDR3 has 15 amino acids. V dropped 0 bases and J dropped 2 bases, with 11 bases sitting between them. CDR3 loop: CASSQSIGRAYEQYF. Here the CDR3 DNA reads TGTGCCAGCAGCCAATCGATAGGCAGGGCCTACGAGCAGTACTTC.

This chain links TRBV28 with TRBJ2-7; 8 nucleotides agree with TRBD2. The CDR3 covers 14 residues. In germline, CDR1 is MDHEN, CDR2 SYDVKM. With V trimmed by 4 bases and J by 6 bases, 8 bases remained unmatched. For the CDR3, the DNA is TGTGCCAGCAGTTCCCCTAGCGGGCCCGTCGAGCAGTACTTC. Protein sequence: CASSSPSGPVEQYF.

The rearrangement uses TRBV19 and TRBJ2-1, with 10 bases lining up with TRBD2. The J segment lost 8 bases and the V segment lost 3 bases, leaving 10 bases of the junction unmatched. CDR1 LNHDA and CDR2 SQIVND come from the germline V gene (reference sequence). CDR3 length: 16 residues. CDR3 sequence reads: CASSIRLAGVKYEQFF. The DNA for the CDR3 is TGTGCCAGTAGTATTAGGCTAGCGGGGGTGAAATATGAGCAGTTCTTC.

The chain uses TRBV11-2 and TRBJ2-1, with TRBD2 matching 12 bases. There are 15 residues in the CDR3. Trimming removed 5 bases from V and 7 bases from J; junction bases left unmatched: 6. CDR1 is SGHAT, CDR2 FQNNGV, per germline. The CDR3 nucleotides read TGTGCCAGCAGCGACGGACTAGCGGGACGTAATGAGCAGTTCTTC. Translated, it gives CASSDGLAGRNEQFF.

This clone was observed a single time. This chain joins TRBV9 and TRBJ2-5, with a weak D call TRBD1 (7 bases). This CDR3 is built from 15 residues. V was trimmed by 0 bases and J by 5 bases, leaving 14 bases between them. Germline CDR1 and CDR2: SGDLS and YYNGEE. This CDR3 reads CASSVDRGGRETQYF. CDR3 in DNA: TGTGCCAGCAGCGTAGACAGGGGAGGTCGGGAGACCCAGTACTTC.

This clone was found a few times. The V gene is TRBV19, the J gene TRBJ1-1; TRBD1 matches 8 bases. This CDR3 region has 13 residues. V gave up 6 bases and J gave up 5 bases; unmatched junction bases: 5. Germline-derived CDR1 and CDR2 are LNHDA and SQIVND (reference sequence). The CDR3 bases are TGTGCCAGTAGGACAGGGGAGGGAACTGAAGCTTTCTTT. This gives the protein CASRTGEGTEAFF. Looking up the rest from reference TRBV19 and TRBJ1-1 gives the full variable domain: DGGITQSPKYLFRKEGQNVTLSCEQNLNHDAMYWYRQDPGQGLRLIYYSQIVNDFQKGDIAEGYSVSREKKESFPLTVTSAQKNPTAFYLCASRTGEGTEAFFGQGTRLTVV.

The count of this clone is one. The rearrangement uses TRBV4-2 and TRBJ2-3, with 10 bases that match TRBD1. After removal of 1 base from V and 3 bases from J, the junction contained 1 base not matched to a gene. CDR3 length: 15 amino acids. Per the germline V gene, CDR1 is LGHNA and CDR2 is YNFKEQ. Here the CDR3 reads CASSQGDRGTDTQYF. The CDR3 bases are TGTGCCAGCAGCCAAGGGGACAGGGGAACAGATACGCAGTATTTT.

The CDR3: CASSSGLANEQFF. The CDR3 DNA reads as TGCGCCAGCAGCTCAGGGCTGGCCAATGAGCAGTTCTTC. The chain has TRBV5-1 and TRBJ2-1, with D perhaps matching TRBD1 (5 bases). The CDR3 runs to 13 residues. Trimming removed 3 bases at V and 6 bases at J, with 10 bases between. Germline CDR1 is SGHRS and CDR2 is YFSETQ.

The chain uses TRBV3-1 (or the pseudogene TRBV3-2) and TRBJ2-7, with a weak D call TRBD1 (5 bases). The V and J ends lost 0 bases and 0 bases respectively, with 6 bases between them. CDR1 LGHDT and CDR2 YNNKEL come from the germline V gene (reference sequence). The CDR3 has 14 residues. Written as DNA, the CDR3 is TGTGCCAGCAGCCAAGAGACAGTCTCCTACGAGCAGTACTTC. Translating gives CASSQETVSYEQYF.